The next 20 T cell receptor beta chains were all read from a single sample in a study of cytomegalovirus exposure and HLA in healthy donors. The PCR was carried out with 60 Vbeta primers and 13 Jbeta primers. TCRdb's copy holds only in-frame clones and misses some; the assay was immunoSEQ multiplex PCR. This table holds about 110,000 clones, roughly 82% found once. Sequencing was performed on PBMCs. Receptors were obtained from a woman between 45 and 60 years old in good health and CMV-seropositive.

V and J are TRBV5-1 and TRBJ1-2, with D possibly TRBD1 on 6 matching bases. Trimming pared 1 base from V and 6 bases from J, leaving 10 bases between. This CDR3 region has 13 residues. Germline assignment: CDR1 SGHRS and CDR2 YFSETQ. CDR3: CASSLYREDGYTF. The CDR3 DNA is TGCGCCAGCAGCTTGTACAGGGAAGATGGCTACACCTTC.

CDR3 in amino acids: CASSFGGAVWGGELFF. In nucleotides, the CDR3 is TGTGCCAGCAGCTTTGGGGGCGCGGTGTGGGGCGGGGAGCTGTTTTTT. The rearrangement links TRBV5-6 to TRBJ2-2, with a weak D call TRBD1 (6 bases). CDR3 length: 16 residues. Germline CDR1 reads SGHDT; CDR2 reads YYEEEE. V gave up 2 bases and J gave up 7 bases, with 18 bases separating them.

The chain couples TRBV7-2 to TRBJ2-5; D might be TRBD2 (5 bases). The CDR3 length is 15 residues. V was shortened by 2 bases and J by 1 base, with 11 bases between the two germline ends. Germline-derived CDR1 and CDR2 are SGHTA and FQGNSA. CDR3 sequence: CASSLNGVPQETQYF. In DNA, the CDR3 is TGTGCCAGCAGCTTAAACGGGGTTCCCCAAGAGACCCAGTACTTC. Full variable domain (outside the CDR3, taken from reference TRBV7-2 and TRBJ2-5): GAGVSQSPSNKVTEKGKDVELRCDPISGHTALYWYRQSLGQGLEFLIYFQGNSAPDKSGLPSDRFSAERTGGSVSTLTIQRTQQEDSAVYLCASSLNGVPQETQYFGPGTRLLVL.

The chain couples TRBV4-3 to TRBJ1-2; no firm D call. Germline V CDR1 and CDR2: LGHNA, YSLEER. The CDR3 is 13 amino acids. V was cut by 0 bases and J by 9 bases, with 11 bases left in between. The CDR3 DNA follows: TGCGCCAGCAGCCAAGATTCCGGGTCGAGCTACACCTTC. It specifies CASSQDSGSSYTF.

V gene TRBV19 combines with J gene TRBJ1-5; D not resolved. The germline V and J ends were trimmed by 5 bases and 8 bases, with 22 bases remaining between them. The CDR3 length is 16 residues. Germline V gene sequence: CDR1 LNHDA, CDR2 SQIVND (reference sequence). In DNA form, the CDR3 reads TGTGCCAGTAGTCTAAACACCGGGCCCCCGGGGAAGCCCCAGCATTTT. It codes for CASSLNTGPPGKPQHF.

The chain couples TRBV19 to TRBJ1-3, with TRBD1 as a possible D gene (5 bases). The ends were cut back, 2 bases at V and 1 base at J, with 12 bases in the middle. The CDR3 has 16 amino acids. Per the germline V gene, CDR1 is LNHDA and CDR2 is SQIVND (reference sequence). The CDR3 nucleotides read TGTGCCAGTAGTATACGAGACAGACCATCTGGAAACACCATATATTTT. Translating it yields CASSIRDRPSGNTIYF.

This clone was counted a few times. V usage is TRBV6-5 and J usage is TRBJ2-1; TRBD1 is a possible D gene (5 bases). The CDR3 consists of 15 residues. Trimming removed 5 bases from V and 0 bases from J, with 11 bases in between. CDR1 MNHEY and CDR2 SVGAGI come from the germline V gene. CDR3 in amino acids: CASSKDSISYNEQFF. CDR3 sequence (DNA): TGTGCCAGCAGTAAAGACAGCATCTCCTACAATGAGCAGTTCTTC.

The chain combines TRBV9 with TRBJ1-5; D is unclear. Looked up from germline, CDR1 is SGDLS and CDR2 is YYNGEE. Deletions cut 4 bases from V and 0 bases from J, with 11 bases between. This CDR3 is 15 amino acids long. The CDR3 DNA reads TGTGCCAGCAGCCCATCATCAAATAGCAATCAGCCCCAGCATTTT. It encodes CASSPSSNSNQPQHF.

The chain couples TRBV9 to TRBJ1-3, with TRBD1 matching over 7 bases. The CDR3 is made up of 16 amino acids. Germline CDR1 SGDLS, CDR2 YYNGEE. J lost 2 bases, V lost 2 bases, and 7 bases had no gene match. CDR3 DNA: TGTGCCAGCAGCGTGGACAGGCTTGCTGCTGGAAACACCATATATTTT. This translates into CASSVDRLAAGNTIYF. Looking up the rest from reference TRBV9 and TRBJ1-3 gives the full variable domain: DSGVTQTPKHLITATGQRVTLRCSPRSGDLSVYWYQQSLDQGLQFLIQYYNGEERAKGNILERFSAQQFPDLHSELNLSSLELGDSALYFCASSVDRLAAGNTIYFGEGSWLTVV.

This clone was detected only a few times. J is TRBJ2-2 and V is TRBV10-3, with 7 bases aligning to TRBD2. The CDR3 totals 18 residues. J gave up 3 bases and V 5 bases, and 15 bases lay outside the gene matches. Germline lookup yields CDR1 ENHRY and CDR2 SYGVKD. The CDR3 protein is CAISSETGTNFYTGELFF. Here the CDR3 DNA reads TGTGCCATCAGTAGCGAAACCGGGACTAACTTCTACACCGGGGAGCTGTTTTTT.

The gene calls are TRBV2 and TRBJ1-1; D is undetermined. The germline V gene encodes CDR1 SNHLY and CDR2 FYNNEI. The germline V and J ends were trimmed by 5 bases and 0 bases, with 10 bases remaining between them. The CDR3 totals 14 residues. This chain's CDR3 is CASSLYGVNTEAFF. The DNA of the CDR3 is TGTGCCAGCAGTCTATACGGGGTGAACACTGAAGCTTTCTTT.

This clone has just one count. The chain is built from TRBV18 and TRBJ2-7; TRBD1 matches 10 bases. The CDR3 contains 15 residues. The germline gives CDR1 KGHSH, CDR2 LQKENI. V was clipped by 4 bases and J by 2 bases; unmatched bases: 5. The CDR3 coding sequence is TGTGCCAGCTCACGAACCGGGACAGGGGCCTACGAGCAGTACTTC. Translation: CASSRTGTGAYEQYF.

This clone was seen a handful of times. This sample includes further DNA sequences coding for the same CDR3. This rearrangement joins TRBV7-2 to TRBJ1-1; 7 nucleotides line up with TRBD1. The germline V gene has CDR1 SGHTA and CDR2 FQGNSA. Trimming took 5 bases from V and 5 from J; bases not matched to a gene: 8. The CDR3 sequence is 14 residues long. The CDR3 sequence is CASSTRQGRTEAFF. The CDR3 DNA follows: TGTGCCAGCAGCACTCGACAGGGCAGGACTGAAGCTTTCTTT.

This clone was counted only a few times. J is TRBJ1-2 and V is TRBV2, with D possibly being TRBD1 (6 bases). CDR3 length: 13 amino acids. CDR1 and CDR2 (germline): SNHLY, FYNNEI. The ends were cut back, 5 bases at V and 5 bases at J, with 12 bases in the middle. CDR3 amino acids: CASSTTGRYGYTF. The CDR3 DNA reads as TGTGCCAGCAGTACGACAGGCCGGTATGGCTACACCTTC.

The genes are TRBV28 and TRBJ2-2, with D uncertain. The CDR3 totals 13 residues. The ends were cut back, 8 bases at V and 0 bases at J, with 7 bases in the middle. Germline values: CDR1 MDHEN, CDR2 SYDVKM. The CDR3 protein is CASLGSNTGELFF. For the CDR3, the DNA is TGTGCCAGCCTCGGGTCGAACACCGGGGAGCTGTTTTTT.

The V gene is TRBV7-2, the J gene TRBJ1-2; D is uncertain. The CDR3 totals 14 residues. Deletions cut 3 bases from V and 6 bases from J, with 14 bases between. Germline CDR1 reads SGHTA; CDR2 reads FQGNSA. The CDR3 loop is CASSFDGGPDGYTF. CDR3 DNA: TGTGCCAGCAGCTTCGACGGAGGGCCGGATGGCTACACCTTC.

V usage is TRBV2 and J usage is TRBJ1-2; a weak D match, TRBD1 (6 bases). This CDR3 contains 14 residues. Trimming pared 4 bases from V and 0 bases from J, leaving 9 bases between. Germline assignment: CDR1 SNHLY and CDR2 FYNNEI. DNA for the CDR3: TGTGCCAGCAGTGGACAGGTAGCTAACTATGGCTACACCTTC. Translated: CASSGQVANYGYTF.

This chain links TRBV2 with TRBJ1-3, with D uncertain. CDR1 SNHLY and CDR2 FYNNEI come from the germline V gene. V shed 5 bases and J shed 4 bases, with 18 bases lying between them. This CDR3 is built from 16 residues. This CDR3 is CASSPTPGDGGNTIYF. The CDR3 nucleotides are TGTGCCAGCAGTCCTACTCCCGGGGATGGCGGAAACACCATATATTTT.

There are a few counts of this clone. V usage is TRBV7-9 and J usage is TRBJ1-4, with a tentative D call TRBD1 (5 bases). The germline V and J ends were trimmed by 6 bases and 5 bases, with 13 bases remaining between them. Germline V gene lookup returns CDR1 SEHNR and CDR2 FQNEAQ (reference sequence). The CDR3 consists of 14 residues. As DNA, the CDR3 is TGTGCCAGCAGGATGACAGCTTCAAATGAAAAACTGTTTTTT. It is translated as CASRMTASNEKLFF.

The CDR3 sequence is CASRWTEQSPLHF. CDR3 DNA sequence: TGTGCCAGCAGGTGGACAGAACAATCACCCCTCCACTTT. The chain joins TRBV2 to TRBJ1-6, with D tentatively TRBD1 (6 bases). CDR3 size: 13 residues. Trimming took 6 bases from V and 10 from J, leaving 13 bases between them. Per the germline V gene, CDR1 is SNHLY and CDR2 is FYNNEI.